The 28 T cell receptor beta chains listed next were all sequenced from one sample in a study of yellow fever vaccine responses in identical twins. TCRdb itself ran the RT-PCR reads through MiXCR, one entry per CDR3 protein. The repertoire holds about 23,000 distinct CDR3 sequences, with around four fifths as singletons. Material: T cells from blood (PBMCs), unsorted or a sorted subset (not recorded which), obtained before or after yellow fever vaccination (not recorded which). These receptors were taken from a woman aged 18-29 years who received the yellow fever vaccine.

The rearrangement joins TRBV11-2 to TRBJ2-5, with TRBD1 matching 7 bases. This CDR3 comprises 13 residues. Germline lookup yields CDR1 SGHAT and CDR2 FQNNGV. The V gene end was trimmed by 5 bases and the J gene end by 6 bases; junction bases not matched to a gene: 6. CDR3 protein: CASSPDRAKTQYF. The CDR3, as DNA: TGTGCCAGCAGCCCCGACAGGGCAAAGACCCAGTACTTC.

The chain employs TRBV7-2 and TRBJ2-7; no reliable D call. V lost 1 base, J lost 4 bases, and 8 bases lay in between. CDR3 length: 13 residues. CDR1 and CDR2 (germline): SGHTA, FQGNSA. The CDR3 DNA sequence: TGTGCCAGCAGCTTAGGGCGGAGTTACGAGCAGTACTTC. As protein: CASSLGRSYEQYF. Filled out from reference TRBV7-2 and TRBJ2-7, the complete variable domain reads GAGVSQSPSNKVTEKGKDVELRCDPISGHTALYWYRQSLGQGLEFLIYFQGNSAPDKSGLPSDRFSAERTGGSVSTLTIQRTQQEDSAVYLCASSLGRSYEQYFGPGTRLTVT.

Written as DNA, the CDR3 is TGCAGTGCTAGAAAGGGGCTCTATGGCTACACCTTC. It codes for CSARKGLYGYTF. The V and J genes are TRBV20-1 and TRBJ1-2; tentatively, D is TRBD1 (5 bases). The germline gives CDR1 DFQATT, CDR2 SNEGSKA (reference sequence). The CDR3 sequence is 12 residues long. The V end lost 2 bases, the J end lost 4 bases, and 8 bases lay between the germline ends.

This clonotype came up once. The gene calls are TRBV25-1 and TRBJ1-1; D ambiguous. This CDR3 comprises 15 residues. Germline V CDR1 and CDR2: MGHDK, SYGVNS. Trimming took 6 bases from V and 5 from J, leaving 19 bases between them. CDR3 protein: CASSRNRERGTEAFF. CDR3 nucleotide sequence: TGTGCCAGCAGCCGTAACCGGGAACGGGGAACTGAAGCTTTCTTT.

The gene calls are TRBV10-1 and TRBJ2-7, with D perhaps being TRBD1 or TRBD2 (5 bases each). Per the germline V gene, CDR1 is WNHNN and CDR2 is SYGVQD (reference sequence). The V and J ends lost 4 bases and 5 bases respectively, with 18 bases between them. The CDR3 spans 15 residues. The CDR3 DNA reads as TGCGCCAGCAGTGGTCCTTTCGGGACCCCAAACGAGCAGTACTTC. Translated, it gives CASSGPFGTPNEQYF.

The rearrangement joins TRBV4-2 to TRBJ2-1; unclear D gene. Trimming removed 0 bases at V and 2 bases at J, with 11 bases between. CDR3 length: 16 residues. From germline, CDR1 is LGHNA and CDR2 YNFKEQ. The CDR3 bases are TGTGCCAGCAGCCAAGATTGGAGCGCCCCCTACAATGAGCAGTTCTTC. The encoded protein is CASSQDWSAPYNEQFF.

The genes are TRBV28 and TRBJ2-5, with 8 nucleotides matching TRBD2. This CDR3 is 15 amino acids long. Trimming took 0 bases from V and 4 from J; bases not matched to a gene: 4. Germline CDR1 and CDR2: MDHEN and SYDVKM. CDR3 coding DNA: TGTGCCAGCAGTTTATGGACTAGCGAGACAGAGACCCAGTACTTC. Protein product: CASSLWTSETETQYF. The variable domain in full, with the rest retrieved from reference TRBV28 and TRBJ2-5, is DVKVTQSSRYLVKRTGEKVFLECVQDMDHENMFWYRQDPGLGLRLIYFSYDVKMKEKGDIPEGYSVSREKKERFSLILESASTNQTSMYLCASSLWTSETETQYFGPGTRLLVL.

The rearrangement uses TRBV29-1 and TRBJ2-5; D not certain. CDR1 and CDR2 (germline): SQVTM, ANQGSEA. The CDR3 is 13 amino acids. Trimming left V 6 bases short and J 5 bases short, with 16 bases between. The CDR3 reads CSVAKFSGETQYF. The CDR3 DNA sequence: TGCAGCGTCGCCAAGTTTTCTGGGGAGACCCAGTACTTC.

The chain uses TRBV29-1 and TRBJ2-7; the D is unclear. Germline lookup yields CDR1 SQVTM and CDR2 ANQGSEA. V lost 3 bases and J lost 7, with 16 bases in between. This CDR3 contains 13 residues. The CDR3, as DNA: TGCAGCGTTGATGCCGGACGGACCGGGGAGCAGTACTTC. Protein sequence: CSVDAGRTGEQYF.

This chain's CDR3 is CASSFGKGSYEQYV. In DNA form, the CDR3 reads TGTGCCAGCAGTTTCGGCAAGGGTTCCTACGAGCAGTACGTC. The chain recombines TRBV12-3 or TRBV12-4 with TRBJ2-7; D unclear. Trimming removed 3 bases at V and 1 base at J, with 10 bases between. The CDR3 contains 14 residues.

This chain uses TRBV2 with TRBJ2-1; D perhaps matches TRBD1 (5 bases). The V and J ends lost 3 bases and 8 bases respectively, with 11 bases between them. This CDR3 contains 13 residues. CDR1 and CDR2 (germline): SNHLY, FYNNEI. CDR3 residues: CASSDRQYHEQFF. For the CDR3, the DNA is TGTGCCAGCAGTGACAGACAGTACCATGAGCAGTTCTTC. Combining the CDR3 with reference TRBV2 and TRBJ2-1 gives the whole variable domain EPEVTQTPSHQVTQMGQEVILRCVPISNHLYFYWYRQILGQKVEFLVSFYNNEISEKSEIFDDQFSVERPDGSNFTLKIRSTKLEDSAMYFCASSDRQYHEQFFGPGTRLTVL.

CDR3 sequence: CASSFVGETQYF. CDR3 nucleotide sequence: TGTGCCAGCAGTTTTGTAGGCGAGACCCAGTACTTC. The J gene is TRBJ2-5, the V gene TRBV28, with D hard to call. V was pared by 3 bases and J by 5 bases, with 7 bases between. The germline CDR1 and CDR2 sequences are MDHEN and SYDVKM. The CDR3 length is 12 residues.

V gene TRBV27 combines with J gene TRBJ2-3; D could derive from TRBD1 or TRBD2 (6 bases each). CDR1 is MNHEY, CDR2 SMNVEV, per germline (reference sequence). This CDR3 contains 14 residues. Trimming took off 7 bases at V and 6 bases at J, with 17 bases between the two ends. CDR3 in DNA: TGTGCCAGCAAGCCCAGCGGAGGGGGGGATACGCAGTATTTT. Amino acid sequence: CASKPSGGGDTQYF.

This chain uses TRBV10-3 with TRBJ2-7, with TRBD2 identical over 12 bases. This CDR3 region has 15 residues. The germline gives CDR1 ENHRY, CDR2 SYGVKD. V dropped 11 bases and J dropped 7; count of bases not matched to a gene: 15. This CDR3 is CAVSPTSGRLGEQYF. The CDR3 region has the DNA TGTGCCGTAAGCCCGACTAGCGGGAGATTGGGTGAGCAGTACTTC.

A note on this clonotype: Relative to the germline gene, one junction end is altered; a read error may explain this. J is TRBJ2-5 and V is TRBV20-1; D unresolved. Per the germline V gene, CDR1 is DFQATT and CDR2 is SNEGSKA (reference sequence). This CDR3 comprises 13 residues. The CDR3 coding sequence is TGCAGTGCGACTGTAGGAGCTCAAGGGACCCAGTACTTC. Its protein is CSATVGAQGTQYF.

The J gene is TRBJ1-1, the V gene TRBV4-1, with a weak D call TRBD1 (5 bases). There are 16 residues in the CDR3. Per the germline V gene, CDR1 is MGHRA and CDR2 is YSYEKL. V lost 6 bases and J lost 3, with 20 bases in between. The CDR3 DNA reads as TGCGCCAGCAGTCGGGGGGGACGTGAGGGTTACACTGAAGCTTTCTTT. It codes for CASSRGGREGYTEAFF.

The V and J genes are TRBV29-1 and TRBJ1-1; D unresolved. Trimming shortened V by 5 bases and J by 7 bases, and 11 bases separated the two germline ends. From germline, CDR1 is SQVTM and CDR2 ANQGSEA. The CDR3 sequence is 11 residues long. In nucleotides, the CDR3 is TGCAGCGTTACCGTTCCCGGTGAAGCTTTCTTT. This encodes CSVTVPGEAFF.

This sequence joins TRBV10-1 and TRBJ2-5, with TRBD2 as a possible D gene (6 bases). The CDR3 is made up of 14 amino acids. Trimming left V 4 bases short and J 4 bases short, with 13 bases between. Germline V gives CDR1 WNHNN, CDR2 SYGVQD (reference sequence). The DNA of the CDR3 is TGCGCCAGCAGTGGTGGGGGGAGCGGAGAGACCCAGTACTTC. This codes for CASSGGGSGETQYF.

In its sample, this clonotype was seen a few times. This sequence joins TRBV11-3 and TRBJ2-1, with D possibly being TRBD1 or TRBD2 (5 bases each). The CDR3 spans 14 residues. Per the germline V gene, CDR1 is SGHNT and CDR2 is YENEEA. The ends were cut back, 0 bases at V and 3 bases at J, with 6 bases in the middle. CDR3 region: CASSLDGGYNEQFF. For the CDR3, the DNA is TGTGCCAGCAGCTTAGATGGGGGCTACAATGAGCAGTTCTTC. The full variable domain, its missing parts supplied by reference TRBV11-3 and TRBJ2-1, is EAGVVQSPRYKIIEKKQPVAFWCNPISGHNTLYWYLQNLGQGPELLIRYENEEAVDDSQLPKDRFSAERLKGVDSTLKIQPAELGDSAVYLCASSLDGGYNEQFFGPGTRLTVL.

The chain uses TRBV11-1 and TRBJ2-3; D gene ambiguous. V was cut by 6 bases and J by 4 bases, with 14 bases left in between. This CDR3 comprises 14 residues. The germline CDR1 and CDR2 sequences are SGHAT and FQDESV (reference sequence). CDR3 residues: CASRFGARPDTQYF. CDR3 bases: TGTGCCAGCAGATTCGGTGCCAGACCAGATACGCAGTATTTT.

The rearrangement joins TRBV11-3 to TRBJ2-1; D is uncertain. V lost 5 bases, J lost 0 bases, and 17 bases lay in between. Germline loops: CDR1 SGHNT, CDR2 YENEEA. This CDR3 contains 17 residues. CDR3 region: CASSLVRASSSYNEQFF. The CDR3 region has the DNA TGTGCCAGCAGCCTCGTTCGTGCCTCGAGCTCCTACAATGAGCAGTTCTTC. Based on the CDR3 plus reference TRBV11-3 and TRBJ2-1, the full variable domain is EAGVVQSPRYKIIEKKQPVAFWCNPISGHNTLYWYLQNLGQGPELLIRYENEEAVDDSQLPKDRFSAERLKGVDSTLKIQPAELGDSAVYLCASSLVRASSSYNEQFFGPGTRLTVL.

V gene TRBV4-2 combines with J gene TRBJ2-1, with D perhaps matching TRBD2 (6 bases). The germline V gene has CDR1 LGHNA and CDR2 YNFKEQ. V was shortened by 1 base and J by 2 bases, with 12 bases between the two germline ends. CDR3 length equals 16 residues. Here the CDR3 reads CASSQVPGGTYNEQFF. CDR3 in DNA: TGTGCCAGCAGCCAAGTTCCCGGGGGTACCTACAATGAGCAGTTCTTC.

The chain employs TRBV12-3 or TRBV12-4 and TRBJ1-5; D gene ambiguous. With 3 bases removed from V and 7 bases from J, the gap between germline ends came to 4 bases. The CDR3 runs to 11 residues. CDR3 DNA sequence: TGTGCCAGCAGTTTGGGACAGCCCCAGCATTTT. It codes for CASSLGQPQHF.

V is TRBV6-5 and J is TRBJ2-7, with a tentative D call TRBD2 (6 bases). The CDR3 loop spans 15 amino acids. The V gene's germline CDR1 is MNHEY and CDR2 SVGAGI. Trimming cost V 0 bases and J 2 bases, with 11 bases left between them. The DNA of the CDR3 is TGTGCCAGCAGTTACTCTGGCGGGAACGCCTACGAGCAGTACTTC. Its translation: CASSYSGGNAYEQYF.

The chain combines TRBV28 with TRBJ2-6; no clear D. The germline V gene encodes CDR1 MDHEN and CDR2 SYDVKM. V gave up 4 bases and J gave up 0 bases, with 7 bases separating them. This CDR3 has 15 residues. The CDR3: CASSSLHSGANVLTF. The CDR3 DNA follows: TGTGCCAGCAGTTCGTTACACTCTGGGGCCAACGTCCTGACTTTC.

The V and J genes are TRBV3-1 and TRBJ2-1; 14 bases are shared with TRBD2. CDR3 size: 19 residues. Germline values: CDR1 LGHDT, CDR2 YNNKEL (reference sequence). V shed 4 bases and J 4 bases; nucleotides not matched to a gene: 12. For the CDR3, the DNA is TGTGCCAGCAGCCCAACCAACGGGACTAGCGGGGGTACTTACAATGAGCAGTTCTTC. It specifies CASSPTNGTSGGTYNEQFF.

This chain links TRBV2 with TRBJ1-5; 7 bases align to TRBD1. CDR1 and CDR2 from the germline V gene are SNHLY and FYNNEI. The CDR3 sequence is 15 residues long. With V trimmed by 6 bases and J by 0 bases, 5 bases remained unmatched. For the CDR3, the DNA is TGTGCCAGCAGACCGACAGGGAATAGCAATCAGCCCCAGCATTTT. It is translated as CASRPTGNSNQPQHF.

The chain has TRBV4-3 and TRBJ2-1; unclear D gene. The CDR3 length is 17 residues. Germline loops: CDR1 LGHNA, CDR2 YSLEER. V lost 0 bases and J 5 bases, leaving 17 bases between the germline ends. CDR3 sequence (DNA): TGCGCCAGCAGCCAAGATGTCTACAGTAGTTACAACAATGAGCAGTTCTTC. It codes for CASSQDVYSSYNNEQFF.